The 11 T cell receptor beta chains below come from one sample, sequenced in a study of B cell selection in AIRE deficiency. The data were produced by immunoSEQ multiplex PCR, yet TCRdb's version contains in-frame clones alone and is incomplete. Of some 24,000 clones in the sample, approximately 96% are singletons; the top ten hold 0.15% to 0.2%. CD4+CD127+ cells were sorted as the conventional CD4 T cells. The source material was CD4+CD127+ conventional T cells sorted from PBMCs. These receptors were taken from a human donor in good health.

The rearrangement joins TRBV10-3 to TRBJ1-1; D not certain. With 6 bases removed from V and 3 bases from J, the gap between germline ends came to 8 bases. CDR1 and CDR2 from the germline V gene are ENHRY and SYGVKD. The CDR3 covers 12 residues. The chain's CDR3 is CAIRGSDTEAFF. CDR3 DNA: TGTGCCATCAGGGGATCGGACACTGAAGCTTTCTTT.

The chain is built from TRBV7-2 and TRBJ1-5, with 8 bases lining up with TRBD1. This CDR3 has 16 amino acids. V shed 1 base and J 5 bases; nucleotides not matched to a gene: 7. CDR1 and CDR2 (germline): SGHTA, FQGNSA. The CDR3 DNA sequence: TGTGCCAGCAGCTTAGGGAATTCAGGGGGCGATCAGCCCCAGCATTTT. The encoded protein is CASSLGNSGGDQPQHF.

V gene TRBV27 combines with J gene TRBJ2-7; 7 nucleotides match TRBD1. In germline, CDR1 is MNHEY, CDR2 SMNVEV (reference sequence). V shed 7 bases and J 8 bases; nucleotides not matched to a gene: 14. This CDR3 comprises 14 residues. CDR3 DNA sequence: TGTGCCAGCAATGAGGGACAGAACCCTACGCAGCAGTACTTC. Its translation: CASNEGQNPTQQYF.

The rearrangement uses TRBV18 and TRBJ2-7; tentatively, D is TRBD1 or TRBD2 (5 bases each). In germline, CDR1 is KGHSH, CDR2 LQKENI. V was pared by 4 bases and J by 1 base, with 11 bases between. This CDR3 spans 14 amino acids. The CDR3 is CASSLGTVSYEQYF. CDR3 in DNA: TGTGCCAGCTCACTGGGGACGGTTTCCTACGAGCAGTACTTC.

The J gene is TRBJ2-2, the V gene TRBV11-2, with D tentatively TRBD1 or TRBD2 (5 bases each). Germline V CDR1 and CDR2: SGHAT, FQNNGV. This CDR3 comprises 14 residues. V lost 5 bases to trimming and J lost 8 bases, with 15 bases between them. The DNA of the CDR3 is TGTGCCAGCAGCGCCGGGACGTTGTTGGGGGAGCTGTTTTTT. Translation gives CASSAGTLLGELFF.

V and J are TRBV9 and TRBJ2-3; 11 bases fit TRBD2. Germline V CDR1 and CDR2: SGDLS, YYNGEE. The CDR3 has 14 residues. Trimming cost V 8 bases and J 6 bases; bases outside gene matches: 8. The DNA for the CDR3 is TGTGCCAGTGGGGGACTAGCGGCTGGGGATACGCAGTATTTT. It translates to CASGGLAAGDTQYF.

CDR3 nucleotides: TGTGCCAGCTCACTACCGACAGGGATGAACACCGGGGAGCTGTTTTTT. It codes for CASSLPTGMNTGELFF. The gene calls are TRBV18 and TRBJ2-2; 7 bases match TRBD1. V dropped 4 bases and J dropped 1; count of bases not matched to a gene: 6. The CDR3 consists of 16 residues. From germline, CDR1 is KGHSH and CDR2 LQKENI.

The rearrangement joins TRBV11-2 to TRBJ1-1; D ambiguous. CDR3 length: 13 residues. In germline, CDR1 is SGHAT, CDR2 FQNNGV. Trimming shortened V by 2 bases and J by 1 base, and 5 bases separated the two germline ends. CDR3 DNA sequence: TGTGCCAGCAGCTTACGGCAGAACACTGAAGCTTTCTTT. It specifies CASSLRQNTEAFF.

This clone was detected a few times. The CDR3 region has the DNA TGTGCCAGCAGCCCTGGGACAGGGGAGGTTAAGGGCACTGAAGCTTTCTTT. It yields the protein CASSPGTGEVKGTEAFF. The genes are TRBV7-7 and TRBJ1-1; 10 bases are a match to TRBD1. The length of the CDR3 is 17 residues. Germline V gene lookup returns CDR1 SSHAT and CDR2 FNYEAQ (reference sequence). V was pared by 5 bases and J by 4 bases, with 13 bases of the junction left unmatched.

The chain has TRBV4-3 and TRBJ1-2; 7 positions match TRBD1. The CDR3 is 16 residues long. Germline V gene sequence: CDR1 LGHNA, CDR2 YSLEER. Trimming cost V 0 bases and J 2 bases; bases outside gene matches: 6. The chain's CDR3 is CASSQDYGTANYGYTF. DNA for the CDR3: TGCGCCAGCAGCCAAGATTACGGGACAGCGAACTATGGCTACACCTTC.

The rearrangement uses TRBV7-8 and TRBJ1-3; 7 nucleotides line up with TRBD1. CDR1 is SGHVS and CDR2 is FQNEAQ in the germline V gene. The junction had 18 bases not matched to a gene; V was cut back by 6 bases and J by 4 bases. The CDR3 is 18 residues long. The CDR3 loop reads CASSSRDSSRRSGNTIYF. Written as DNA, the CDR3 is TGTGCCAGCAGTTCCCGGGACAGCTCTCGAAGATCAGGAAACACCATATATTTT.